This passage covers 9 T cell receptor beta chains from one sample sequenced in a study of a mutant IDH1 vaccine in newly diagnosed glioma. Time point specified: baseline, week 1 (first vaccination visit). The treatment was: pre-vaccination baseline after standard-of-care therapy. Sequencing was performed with immunoSEQ multiplex PCR; in TCRdb, only in-frame clones are kept and a portion is missing. Of roughly 32,000 clones in the sample, 60% to 85% were seen once. The material was peripheral blood mononuclear cells (PBMCs), obtained from a glioma patient treated with radiotherapy, temozolomide or both. The source is a man aged 50 or older with glioma. Some clones in this sample may be carry-over from other donors' samples.

The table lists this clone with a count of one. V gene TRBV5-1 combines with J gene TRBJ2-7; D possibly corresponds to TRBD1 (6 bases). Germline V gene lookup returns CDR1 SGHRS and CDR2 YFSETQ. The V and J ends lost 6 bases and 4 bases respectively, with 14 bases between them. The CDR3 extends over 13 amino acids. The CDR3 reads CASTPEGVYEQYF. CDR3 nucleotide sequence: TGCGCCAGCACTCCCGAGGGGGTTTACGAGCAGTACTTC.

The V and J genes are TRBV4-3 and TRBJ2-7, with 7 nucleotides matching TRBD1. With 2 bases clipped from V and 5 bases from J, the junction kept 3 bases outside the gene matches. Germline V gene sequence: CDR1 LGHNA, CDR2 YSLEER. The CDR3 is 13 residues long. CDR3 sequence (DNA): TGCGCCAGCAGCCAACCAGGACAGGACGAGCAGTACTTC. Protein sequence: CASSQPGQDEQYF.

The chain recombines TRBV6-1 with TRBJ1-5; D may be TRBD1 (6 bases). CDR1 is MNHNS, CDR2 SASEGT, per germline. The CDR3 is 15 amino acids. Trimming took off 0 bases at V and 4 bases at J, with 10 bases between the two ends. In DNA, the CDR3 is TGTGCCAGCAGTGAAGCGGGGGGCCGAAATCAGCCCCAGCATTTT. Its protein is CASSEAGGRNQPQHF.

The CDR3 loop is CASSAGFEQYF. The CDR3 DNA sequence: TGTGCCAGCAGCGCAGGGTTCGAGCAGTACTTC. V is TRBV5-6 and J is TRBJ2-7, with D perhaps TRBD1 (5 bases). Germline V CDR1 and CDR2: SGHDT, YYEEEE. CDR3 size: 11 residues. Trimming cost V 4 bases and J 6 bases, with 8 bases left between them.

This chain connects TRBV30 to TRBJ1-5; D uncertain. The V end lost 1 base, the J end lost 5 bases, and 12 bases lay between the germline ends. Per the germline V gene, CDR1 is GTSNPN and CDR2 is SVGIG (reference sequence). CDR3 size: 14 residues. CDR3 DNA: TGTGCCTGGAGTGGAGTGACGGCTGATCAGCCCCAGCATTTT. It encodes CAWSGVTADQPQHF.

The chain combines TRBV7-6 with TRBJ1-1; TRBD1 is a possible D gene (5 bases). This CDR3 spans 12 amino acids. Germline CDR1 and CDR2: SGHVS and FNYEAQ. Between the trimmed V and J ends, which lost 5 bases and 8 bases, there was a span of 12 bases. CDR3 protein: CASSHPGGEAFF. CDR3 DNA: TGTGCCAGCAGCCACCCCGGGGGGGAAGCTTTCTTT.

This clone was seen a few times. The chain employs TRBV27 and TRBJ1-1; 8 bases align to TRBD1. This CDR3 is 12 amino acids long. The germline V gene encodes CDR1 MNHEY and CDR2 SMNVEV (reference sequence). With 5 bases clipped from V and 7 bases from J, the junction kept 3 bases outside the gene matches. CDR3 sequence: CASSDRGIEAFF. CDR3 nucleotide sequence: TGTGCCAGCAGTGACAGGGGAATTGAAGCTTTCTTT.

This rearrangement joins TRBV28 to TRBJ2-5; D remains unclear. This CDR3 spans 14 amino acids. Deletions cut 3 bases from V and 0 bases from J, with 8 bases between. Germline CDR1 reads MDHEN; CDR2 reads SYDVKM. The CDR3 region is CASSFPQNQETQYF. The CDR3, as DNA: TGTGCCAGCAGTTTTCCACAGAACCAAGAGACCCAGTACTTC.

The chain recombines TRBV25-1 with TRBJ1-1, with 7 positions matching TRBD1. V lost 2 bases, J lost 4 bases, and 10 bases stayed unmatched. The V gene's germline CDR1 is MGHDK and CDR2 SYGVNS. This CDR3 comprises 16 residues. Written as DNA, the CDR3 is TGTGCCAGCAGTGAAAGACAGGGATCTGTGGGCACTGAAGCTTTCTTT. It encodes CASSERQGSVGTEAFF.